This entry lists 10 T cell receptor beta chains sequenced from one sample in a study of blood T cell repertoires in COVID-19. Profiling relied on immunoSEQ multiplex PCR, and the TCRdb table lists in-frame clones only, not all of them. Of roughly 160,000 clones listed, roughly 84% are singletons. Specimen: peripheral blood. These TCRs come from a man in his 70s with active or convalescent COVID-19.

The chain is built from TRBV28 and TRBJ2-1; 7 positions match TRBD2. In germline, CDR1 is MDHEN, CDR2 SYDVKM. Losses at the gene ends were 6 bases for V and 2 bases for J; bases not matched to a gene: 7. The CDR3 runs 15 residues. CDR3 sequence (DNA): TGTGCCAGCAGCCCGGGGGGTACTGCCTACAATGAGCAGTTCTTC. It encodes CASSPGGTAYNEQFF.

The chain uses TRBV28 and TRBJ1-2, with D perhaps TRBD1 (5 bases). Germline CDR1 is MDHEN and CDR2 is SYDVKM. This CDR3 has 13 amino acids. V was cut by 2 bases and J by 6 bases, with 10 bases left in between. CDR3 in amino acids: CASSLPRVNGYTF. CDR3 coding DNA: TGTGCCAGCAGTTTACCCAGGGTAAATGGCTACACCTTC.

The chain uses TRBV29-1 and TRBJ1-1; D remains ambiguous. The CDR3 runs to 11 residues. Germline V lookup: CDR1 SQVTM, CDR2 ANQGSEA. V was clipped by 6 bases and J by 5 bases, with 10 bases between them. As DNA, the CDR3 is TGCAGCGTAGACCCGCGGACTGAAGCTTTCTTT. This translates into CSVDPRTEAFF. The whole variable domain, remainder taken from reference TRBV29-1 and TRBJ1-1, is SAVISQKPSRDICQRGTSLTIQCQVDSQVTMMFWYRQQPGQSLTLIATANQGSEATYESGFVIDKFPISRPNLTFSTLTVSNMSPEDSSIYLCSVDPRTEAFFGQGTRLTVV.

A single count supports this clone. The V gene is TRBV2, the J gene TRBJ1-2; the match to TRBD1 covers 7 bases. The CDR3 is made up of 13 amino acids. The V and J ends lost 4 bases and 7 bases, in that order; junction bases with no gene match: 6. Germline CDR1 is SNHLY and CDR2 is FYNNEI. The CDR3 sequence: CASSGTRGTGYTF. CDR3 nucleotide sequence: TGTGCCAGCAGTGGGACCAGGGGGACTGGCTACACCTTC.

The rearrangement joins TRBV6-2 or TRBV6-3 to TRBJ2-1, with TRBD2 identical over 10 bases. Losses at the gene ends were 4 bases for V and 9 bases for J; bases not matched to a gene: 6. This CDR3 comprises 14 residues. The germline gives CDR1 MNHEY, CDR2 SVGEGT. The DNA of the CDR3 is TGTGCCAGCAGTTGGGCTAGCGGGAGATTTGAGCAGTTCTTC. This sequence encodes CASSWASGRFEQFF.

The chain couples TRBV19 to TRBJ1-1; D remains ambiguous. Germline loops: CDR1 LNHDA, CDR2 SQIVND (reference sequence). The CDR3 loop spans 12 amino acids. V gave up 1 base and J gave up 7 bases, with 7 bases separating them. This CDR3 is CASSIGANEAFF. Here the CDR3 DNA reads TGTGCCAGTAGTATAGGGGCTAATGAAGCTTTCTTT.

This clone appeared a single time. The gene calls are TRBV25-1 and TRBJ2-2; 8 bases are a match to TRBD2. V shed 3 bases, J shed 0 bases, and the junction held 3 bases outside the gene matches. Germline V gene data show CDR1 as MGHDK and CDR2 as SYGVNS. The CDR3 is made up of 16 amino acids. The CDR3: CASSELGLANTGELFF. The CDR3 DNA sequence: TGTGCCAGCAGTGAGTTGGGACTAGCGAACACCGGGGAGCTGTTTTTT.

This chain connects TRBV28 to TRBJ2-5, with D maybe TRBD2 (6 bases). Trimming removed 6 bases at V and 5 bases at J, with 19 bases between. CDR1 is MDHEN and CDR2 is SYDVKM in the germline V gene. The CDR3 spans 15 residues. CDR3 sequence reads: CASRYLLGGRETQYF. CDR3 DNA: TGTGCCAGCAGATACCTCTTGGGGGGAAGGGAGACCCAGTACTTC.

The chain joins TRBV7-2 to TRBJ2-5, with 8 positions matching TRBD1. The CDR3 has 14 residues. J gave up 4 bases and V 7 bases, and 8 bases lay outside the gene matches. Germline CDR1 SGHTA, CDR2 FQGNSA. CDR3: CASKSQGAGETQYF. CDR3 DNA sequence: TGTGCCAGCAAGTCTCAGGGGGCGGGAGAGACCCAGTACTTC. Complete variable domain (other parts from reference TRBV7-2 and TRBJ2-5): GAGVSQSPSNKVTEKGKDVELRCDPISGHTALYWYRQSLGQGLEFLIYFQGNSAPDKSGLPSDRFSAERTGGSVSTLTIQRTQQEDSAVYLCASKSQGAGETQYFGPGTRLLVL.

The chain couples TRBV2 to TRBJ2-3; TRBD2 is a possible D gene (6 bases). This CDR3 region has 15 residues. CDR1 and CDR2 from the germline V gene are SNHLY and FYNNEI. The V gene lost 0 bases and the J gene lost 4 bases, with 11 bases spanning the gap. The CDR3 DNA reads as TGTGCCAGCAGTGAAGCAAGGAGGGAATCAGATACGCAGTATTTT. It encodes CASSEARRESDTQYF.